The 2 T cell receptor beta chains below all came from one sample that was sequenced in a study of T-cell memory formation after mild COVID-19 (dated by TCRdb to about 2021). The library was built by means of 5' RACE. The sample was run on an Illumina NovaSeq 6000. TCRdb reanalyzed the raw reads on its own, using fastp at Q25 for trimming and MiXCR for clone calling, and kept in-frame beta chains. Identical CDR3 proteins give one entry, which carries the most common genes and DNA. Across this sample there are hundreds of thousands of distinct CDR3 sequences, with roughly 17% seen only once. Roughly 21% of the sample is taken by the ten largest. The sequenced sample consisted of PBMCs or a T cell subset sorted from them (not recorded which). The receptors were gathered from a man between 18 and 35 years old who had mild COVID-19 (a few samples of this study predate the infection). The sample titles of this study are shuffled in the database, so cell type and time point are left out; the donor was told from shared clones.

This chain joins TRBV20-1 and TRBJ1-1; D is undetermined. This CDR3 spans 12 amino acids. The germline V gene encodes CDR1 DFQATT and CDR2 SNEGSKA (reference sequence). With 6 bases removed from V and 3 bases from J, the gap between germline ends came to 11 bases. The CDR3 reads CSATHQYTEAFF. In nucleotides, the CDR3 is TGCAGTGCCACACACCAATACACTGAAGCTTTCTTT.

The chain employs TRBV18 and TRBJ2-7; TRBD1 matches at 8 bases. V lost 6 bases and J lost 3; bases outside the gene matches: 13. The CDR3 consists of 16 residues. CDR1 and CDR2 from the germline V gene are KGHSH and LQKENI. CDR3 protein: CASSNGEGQGGYEQYF. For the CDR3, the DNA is TGTGCCAGCTCCAACGGGGAAGGACAGGGAGGCTACGAGCAGTACTTC.